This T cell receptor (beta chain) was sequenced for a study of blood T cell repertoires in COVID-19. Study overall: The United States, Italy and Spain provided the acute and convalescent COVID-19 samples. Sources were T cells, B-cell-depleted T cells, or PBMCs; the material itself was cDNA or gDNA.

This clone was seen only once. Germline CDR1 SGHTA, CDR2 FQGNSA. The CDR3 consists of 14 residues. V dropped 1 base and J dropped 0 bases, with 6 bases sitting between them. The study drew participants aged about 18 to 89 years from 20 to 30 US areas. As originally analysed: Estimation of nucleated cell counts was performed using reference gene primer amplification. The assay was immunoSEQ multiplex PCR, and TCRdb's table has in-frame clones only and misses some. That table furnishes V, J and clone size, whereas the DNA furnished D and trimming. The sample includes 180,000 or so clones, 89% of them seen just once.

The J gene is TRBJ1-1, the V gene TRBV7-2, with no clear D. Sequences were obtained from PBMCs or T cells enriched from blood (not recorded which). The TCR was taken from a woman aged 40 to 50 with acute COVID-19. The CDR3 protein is CASSLVAVNTEAFF. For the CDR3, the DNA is TGTGCCAGCAGCTTAGTGGCAGTGAACACTGAAGCTTTCTTT.